One sample yielded the 22 T cell receptor beta chains listed below, sequenced in a study of molecular identifiers for immune sequencing clone quantification. TCRdb re-called the PCR reads with MiXCR, one entry per CDR3 protein. The sample has more than 250,000 distinct CDR3 sequences; over 20% are singletons. Sequenced material: naive CD8+ T cells from blood, with Jurkat cell RNA spiked in. Subset noted: FACS-sorted CD8+CD4-CCR7+CD45RA+ naive T cells. These receptors were collected from a human donor in good health. Some libraries in this study had Jurkat cell RNA spiked in.

About this clonotype: Since a much larger clone is just one base distant, this may be a read error. The V gene is TRBV5-6, the J gene TRBJ2-7; maybe TRBD2 (6 bases). Germline CDR1 SGHDT, CDR2 YYEEEE. There are 13 residues in the CDR3. The CDR3 DNA reads as TGTGCCAGCAGCTTGACTAGCTCCTACGAGCAGCACTTC. Its translation: CASSLTSSYEQHF.

This clonotype was observed many times. V usage is TRBV12-3 or TRBV12-4 and J usage is TRBJ2-1; D not certain. This CDR3 is built from 10 residues. The V end lost 2 bases, the J end lost 9 bases, and 2 bases lay between the germline ends. The CDR3 DNA sequence: TGTGCCAGCAGTTTAAGTGAGCAGTTCTTC. Protein product: CASSLSEQFF.

This clonotype has at least ten counts. The V and J genes are TRBV6-2 or TRBV6-3 and TRBJ1-1, with TRBD1 matching 8 bases. Germline-derived CDR1 and CDR2 are MNHEY and SVGEGT. V lost 3 bases, J lost 4 bases, and 4 bases stayed unmatched. The CDR3 has 14 residues. For the CDR3, the DNA is TGTGCCAGCAGTTATTTTCAGGGGGCCACTGAAGCTTTCTTT. It is translated as CASSYFQGATEAFF.

Of note for this clonotype: Given a much more abundant clone one base away, this may be a read error. This chain joins TRBV5-6 and TRBJ2-7; 8 bases align to TRBD2. This CDR3 is built from 15 residues. CDR1 is SGHDT and CDR2 is YYEEEE in the germline V gene. This CDR3 reads CASSLRVAGSYEQHF. CDR3 nucleotides: TGTGCCAGCAGCTTGAGGGTAGCGGGGTCCTACGAGCAGCACTTC.

This clonotype was observed at least ten times. The chain combines TRBV6-6 with TRBJ2-4; a weak D match, TRBD2 (6 bases). The CDR3 is 10 amino acids. Trimming took 6 bases from V and 16 from J, leaving 13 bases between them. The germline V gene encodes CDR1 MNHNY and CDR2 SVGAGI (reference sequence). CDR3 coding DNA: TGTGCCAGCAGGGGACTGGGGAACTACTTC. It translates to CASRGLGNYF.

This clonotype was detected ten times or more. V usage is TRBV23-1 and J usage is TRBJ2-4; D not resolved. TRBV23-1 is an ORF; its function is uncertain. The CDR3 runs to 20 residues. Deletions cut 0 bases from V and 0 bases from J, with 21 bases between. The CDR3 DNA sequence: TGCGCCAGCAGTCAATCCCCTCAGAGAGTGCCCAGTGTAGCCAAAAACATTCAGTACTTC. It is translated as CASSQSPQRVPSVAKNIQYF.

There are many counts of this clonotype. The rearrangement links TRBV4-3 to TRBJ2-7; 7 nucleotides line up with TRBD1. V trimming: 0 bases; J trimming: 6 bases; junction bases outside the gene matches: 8. From germline, CDR1 is LGHNA and CDR2 YSLEER. The CDR3 is 15 residues long. The CDR3 protein is CASSQEGDRASEQYF. In DNA, the CDR3 is TGCGCCAGCAGCCAAGAGGGAGACAGGGCATCCGAGCAGTACTTC.

As to this clonotype: This could be a read error, since a much larger clone is one nucleotide away. This CDR3 fails to terminate in the conserved phenylalanine or tryptophan, so it likely reflects a read error. The chain has TRBV29-1 and TRBJ2-3, with 7 positions matching TRBD1. The CDR3 spans 12 residues. Germline V lookup: CDR1 SQVTM, CDR2 ANQGSEA. With V trimmed by 7 bases and J by 4 bases, 5 bases remained unmatched. The DNA for the CDR3 is TGCAGCGCCATCACAGGGGCAGATACGCAGTATTGT. As protein: CSAITGADTQYC.

This clonotype has a count of ten or more. The chain is built from TRBV24-1 and TRBJ1-5; no reliable D call. The CDR3 spans 14 residues. Trimming stripped 4 bases from V and 3 bases from J, with 9 bases between. Germline CDR1 is KGHDR and CDR2 is SFDVKD. CDR3 sequence: CATSERQINQPQHF. The CDR3 nucleotides read TGTGCCACCAGTGAGCGACAAATCAATCAGCCCCAGCATTTT.

In its sample, this clonotype was seen many times. The chain uses TRBV7-8 and TRBJ2-4; 13 bases align to TRBD2. The V segment lost 5 bases and the J segment 0 bases; nucleotides outside the gene matches: 7. From germline, CDR1 is SGHVS and CDR2 FQNEAQ. The CDR3 runs 18 residues. This chain's CDR3 is CASSAGLAGVEAKNIQYF. CDR3 bases: TGTGCCAGCAGCGCCGGACTAGCGGGAGTTGAAGCCAAAAACATTCAGTACTTC. Using reference TRBV7-8 and TRBJ2-4 for the parts outside the CDR3, the full variable domain is GAGVSQSPRYKVAKRGQDVALRCDPISGHVSLFWYQQALGQGPEFLTYFQNEAQLDKSGLPSDRFFAERPEGSVSTLKIQRTQQEDSAVYLCASSAGLAGVEAKNIQYFGAGTRLSVL.

Concerning this clonotype itself: A much larger clone is a single base away; this may be a read error. The chain uses TRBV7-9 and TRBJ2-5, with 8 nucleotides matching TRBD1. V dropped 5 bases and J dropped 4; count of bases not matched to a gene: 12. CDR1 and CDR2 (germline): SEHNR, FQNEAQ (reference sequence). The CDR3 extends over 16 amino acids. The CDR3 here is CASSVGQGKYRETQYF. CDR3 DNA: TGTGCCAGCAGCGTAGGACAGGGAAAATATCGAGAGACCCAGTACTTC.

This clonotype showed up just a few times. J is TRBJ2-5 and V is TRBV7-6, with D hard to call. This CDR3 spans 13 amino acids. From germline, CDR1 is SGHVS and CDR2 FNYEAQ. The V and J ends lost 5 bases and 0 bases respectively, with 7 bases between them. In DNA form, the CDR3 reads TGTGCCAGCAGCCACCTGTACCAAGAGACCCAGTACTTC. Protein sequence: CASSHLYQETQYF.

The genes are TRBV27 and TRBJ2-7, with TRBD1 matching over 12 bases. This CDR3 is built from 15 residues. The germline gives CDR1 MNHEY, CDR2 SMNVEV (reference sequence). J gave up 7 bases and V 6 bases, and 10 bases lay outside the gene matches. As DNA, the CDR3 is TGTGCCAGCAGCCTAGGGGGACAGGGGGCTAGGGAGCAGTACTTC. Residues: CASSLGGQGAREQYF.

CDR3 in amino acids: CASSYSNYQSGDTQYF. CDR3 in DNA: TGTGCCAGCAGTTACTCGAACTACCAATCGGGGGACACCCAGTACTTC. The V and J genes are TRBV6-2 or TRBV6-3 and TRBJ2-5; maybe TRBD2 (6 bases). The CDR3 has 16 residues. Germline V CDR1 and CDR2: MNHEY, SVGEGT. V lost 0 bases and J lost 8, with 19 bases in between.

This clonotype was recorded at least ten times. This sequence joins TRBV20-1 and TRBJ2-7; perhaps TRBD2 as D (6 bases). Germline V gene data show CDR1 as DFQATT and CDR2 as SNEGSKA (reference sequence). V was pared by 3 bases and J by 3 bases, with 15 bases between. The CDR3 is 14 amino acids. The CDR3: CSARGGAGYYEQYF. The DNA for the CDR3 is TGCAGTGCTAGGGGCGGGGCAGGTTACTACGAGCAGTACTTC.

DNA for the CDR3: TGTGCCAGCAGTCTTAGTGCGGCGCCCGCCTACGAGCAGTACTTC. This encodes CASSLSAAPAYEQYF. This chain joins TRBV27 and TRBJ2-7; D gene uncertain. The ends were cut back, 5 bases at V and 2 bases at J, with 16 bases in the middle. CDR3 length: 15 amino acids. Germline V lookup: CDR1 MNHEY, CDR2 SMNVEV (reference sequence).

This clonotype was observed many times. This sequence joins TRBV20-1 and TRBJ2-7; D gene unclear. V lost 6 bases to trimming and J lost 2 bases, with 11 bases between them. CDR1 is DFQATT and CDR2 is SNEGSKA in the germline V gene (reference sequence). CDR3 length: 12 amino acids. The CDR3 nucleotides read TGCAGTGCGAAGACTGCAACCTACGAGCAGTACTTC. This gives the protein CSAKTATYEQYF.

Notes on this clonotype: A much larger clone sits a single nucleotide away, making a read error possible. CDR3 DNA sequence: TGTGCCAGCCGCTATCGAGGGTCCTGGACTAATGAAAACCTGTTTTTT. The encoded protein is CASRYRGSWTNENLFF. The V call is TRBV6-1, the J call TRBJ1-4; D not resolved. The germline CDR1 and CDR2 sequences are MNHNS and SASEGT. CDR3 length: 16 amino acids.

As to this clonotype: A clone one base away is much larger, so this may be a read error. V gene TRBV6-2 or TRBV6-3 combines with J gene TRBJ1-2; D remains ambiguous. CDR3 length: 14 residues. CDR1 is MNHEY and CDR2 is SVGEGT in the germline V gene. In DNA form, the CDR3 reads TGTGCCAGCAGAAGCCCTGACCAGCTTTATGGCTTCACCTTC. This sequence encodes CASRSPDQLYGFTF.

In its sample, this clonotype was seen many times. The rearrangement links TRBV7-9 to TRBJ1-2; 11 positions match TRBD1. Germline loops: CDR1 SEHNR, CDR2 FQNEAQ (reference sequence). J was trimmed by 6 bases and V by 1 base; bases with no gene match: 10. CDR3 length equals 17 residues. The CDR3 region is CASSLDGTGGGEDGYTF. The CDR3 coding sequence is TGTGCCAGCAGCTTAGACGGGACAGGGGGAGGAGAAGATGGCTACACCTTC. The whole variable domain, remainder taken from reference TRBV7-9 and TRBJ1-2, is DTGVSQNPRHKITKRGQNVTFRCDPISEHNRLYWYRQTLGQGPEFLTYFQNEAQLEKSRLLSDRFSAERPKGSFSTLEIQRTEQGDSAMYLCASSLDGTGGGEDGYTFGSGTRLTVV.

Turning to this clonotype: The CDR3 does not close with the conserved phenylalanine or tryptophan, likely indicating a read error. CDR3 coding DNA: TGTGCCAGCAGTGACCTTATGAACACTGAAGCTTTCTAT. This sequence encodes CASSDLMNTEAFY. This chain connects TRBV25-1 to TRBJ1-1; D not resolved. Germline V gene data show CDR1 as MGHDK and CDR2 as SYGVNS. With 3 bases removed from V and 0 bases from J, the gap between germline ends came to 5 bases. This CDR3 has 13 residues.

For this clonotype: A much larger clonotype is one base distant, so this may be a read error. The CDR3 does not close with the conserved phenylalanine or tryptophan, likely indicating a read error. This chain uses TRBV2 with TRBJ2-6; tentatively, D is TRBD1 (6 bases). Germline assignment: CDR1 SNHLY and CDR2 FYNNEI. CDR3 size: 16 residues. Trimming left V 8 bases short and J 0 bases short, with 14 bases between. In nucleotides, the CDR3 is TGTGCCAGCGCTGGCACAGGGTACTCTGGGGCCAACGTCCTGACTCTC. This translates into CASAGTGYSGANVLTL.